The 2 T cell receptor beta chains presented below share a single source sample, sequenced in a study of CXCR3-negative and CXCR3-positive naive CD8 T cells. The TRB cDNA libraries were prepared by 5' RACE with UMI labels. TCRdb re-called the 5' RACE reads, yielding one record per CDR3 amino acid sequence without DNA. The sample totals under 85,000 distinct CDR3 sequences. The sample was naive CXCR3- CD8+ T cells from blood. Subset indicated: CD45RO-CCR7+CD27+CD95- naive CD8+ T cells lacking CXCR3 (TNR3-). The receptors come from a human donor in good health. Some clones in this sample may be carry-over from other donors' samples.

This chain joins TRBV6-2 or TRBV6-3 and TRBJ2-1; TCRdb designates TRBD1, a call that cannot be tested without DNA. CDR1 is MNHEY, CDR2 SVGEGT, per germline. The CDR3 has 15 amino acids. CDR3 in amino acids: CATREQGSLYNEQFF.

CDR3 protein: CASSQDLGQTPLHF. The chain uses TRBV4-3 and TRBJ1-6. Germline V gene data show CDR1 as LGHNA and CDR2 as YSLEER. CDR3 length equals 14 residues.